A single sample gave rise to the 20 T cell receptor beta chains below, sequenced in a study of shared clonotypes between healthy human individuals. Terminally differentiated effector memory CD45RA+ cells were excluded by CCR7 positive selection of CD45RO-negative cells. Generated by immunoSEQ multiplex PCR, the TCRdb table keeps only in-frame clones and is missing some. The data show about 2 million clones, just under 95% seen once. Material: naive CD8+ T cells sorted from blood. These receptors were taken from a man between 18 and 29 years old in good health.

The chain's CDR3 is CASSRQGPSPNTEAFF. For the CDR3, the DNA is TGTGCCAGTAGTCGGCAGGGACCGTCACCGAACACTGAAGCTTTCTTT. The genes are TRBV19 and TRBJ1-1, with D possibly TRBD1 on 5 matching bases. Germline values: CDR1 LNHDA, CDR2 SQIVND (reference sequence). The CDR3 sequence is 16 residues long. Trimming shortened V by 5 bases and J by 1 base, and 17 bases separated the two germline ends.

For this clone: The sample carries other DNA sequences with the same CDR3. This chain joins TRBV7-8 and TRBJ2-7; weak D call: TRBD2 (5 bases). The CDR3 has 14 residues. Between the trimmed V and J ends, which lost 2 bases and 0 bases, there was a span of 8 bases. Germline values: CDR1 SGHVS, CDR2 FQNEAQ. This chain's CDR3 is CASSLSGDSYEQYF. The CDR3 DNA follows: TGTGCCAGCAGCTTATCCGGGGACTCCTACGAGCAGTACTTC.

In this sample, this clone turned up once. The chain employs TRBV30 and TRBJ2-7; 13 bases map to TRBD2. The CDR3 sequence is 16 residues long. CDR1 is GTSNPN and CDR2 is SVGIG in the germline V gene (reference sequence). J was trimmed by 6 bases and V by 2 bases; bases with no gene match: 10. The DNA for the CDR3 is TGTGCCTGGAGTTTACCCGGACTAGCGGGAGTCTCCGAGCAGTACTTC. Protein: CAWSLPGLAGVSEQYF.

Here the CDR3 reads CASMGLAGGNHRTDTQYF. In nucleotides, the CDR3 is TGCGCCAGCATGGGACTAGCGGGGGGAAATCATAGAACAGATACGCAGTATTTT. The genes are TRBV10-2 and TRBJ2-3, with 15 bases that match TRBD2. CDR1 and CDR2 from the germline V gene are WSHSY and SAAADI. The CDR3 consists of 18 residues. V trimming: 7 bases; J trimming: 3 bases; junction bases outside the gene matches: 11.

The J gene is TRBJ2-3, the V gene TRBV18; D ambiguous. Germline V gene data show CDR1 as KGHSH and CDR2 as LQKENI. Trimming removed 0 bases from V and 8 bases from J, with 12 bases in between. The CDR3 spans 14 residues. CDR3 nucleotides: TGTGCCAGCTCACCACCGCTGGGGTCGCGTACGCAGTATTTT. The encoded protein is CASSPPLGSRTQYF.

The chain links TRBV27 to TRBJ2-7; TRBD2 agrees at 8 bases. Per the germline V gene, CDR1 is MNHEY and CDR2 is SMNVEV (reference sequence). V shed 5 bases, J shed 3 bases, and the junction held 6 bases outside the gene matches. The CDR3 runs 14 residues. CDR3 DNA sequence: TGTGCCAGCAGTCACCGGGGGGGGATCTACGAGCAGTACTTC. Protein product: CASSHRGGIYEQYF.

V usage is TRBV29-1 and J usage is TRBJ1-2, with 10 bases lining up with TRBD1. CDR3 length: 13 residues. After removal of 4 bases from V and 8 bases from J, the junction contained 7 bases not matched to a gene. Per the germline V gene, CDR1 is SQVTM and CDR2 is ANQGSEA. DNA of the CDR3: TGCAGCGTTGTGGTCGGGACAGGGGACGGCTACACCTTC. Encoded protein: CSVVVGTGDGYTF.

Here the CDR3 DNA reads TGTGCCTGGAGGGGCCGGATCTCTGGAAACACCATATATTTT. Translating gives CAWRGRISGNTIYF. The rearrangement links TRBV30 to TRBJ1-3; D is unresolved. The V gene lost 3 bases and the J gene lost 0 bases, with 9 bases spanning the gap. Germline V lookup: CDR1 GTSNPN, CDR2 SVGIG (reference sequence). The CDR3 extends over 14 amino acids.

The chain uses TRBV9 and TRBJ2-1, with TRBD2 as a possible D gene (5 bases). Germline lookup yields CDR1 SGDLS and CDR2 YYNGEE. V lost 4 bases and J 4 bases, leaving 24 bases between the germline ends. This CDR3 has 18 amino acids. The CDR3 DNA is TGTGCCAGCAGCTCAAACTGGGGAGACCACGACATTTACAATGAGCAGTTCTTC. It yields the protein CASSSNWGDHDIYNEQFF.

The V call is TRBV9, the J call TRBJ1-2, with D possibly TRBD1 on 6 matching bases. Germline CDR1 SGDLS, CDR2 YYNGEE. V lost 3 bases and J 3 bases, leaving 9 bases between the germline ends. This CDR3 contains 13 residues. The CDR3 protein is CASSEGQDYGYTF. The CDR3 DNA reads TGTGCCAGCAGCGAGGGACAAGACTATGGCTACACCTTC.

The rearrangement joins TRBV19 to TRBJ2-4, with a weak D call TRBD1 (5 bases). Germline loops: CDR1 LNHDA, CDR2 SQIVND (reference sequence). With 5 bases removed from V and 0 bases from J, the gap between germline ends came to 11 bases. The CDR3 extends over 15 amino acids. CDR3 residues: CASSLLGLAKNIQYF. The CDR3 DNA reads TGTGCCAGTAGTCTCCTGGGGCTAGCCAAAAACATTCAGTACTTC.

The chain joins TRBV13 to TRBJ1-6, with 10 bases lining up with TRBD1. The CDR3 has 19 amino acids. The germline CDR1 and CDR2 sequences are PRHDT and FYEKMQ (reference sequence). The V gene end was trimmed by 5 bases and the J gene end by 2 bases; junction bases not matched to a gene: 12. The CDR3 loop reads CASSTRDRGMAPYNSPLHF. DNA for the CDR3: TGTGCCAGCAGCACCCGGGACAGGGGAATGGCTCCCTATAATTCACCCCTCCACTTT.

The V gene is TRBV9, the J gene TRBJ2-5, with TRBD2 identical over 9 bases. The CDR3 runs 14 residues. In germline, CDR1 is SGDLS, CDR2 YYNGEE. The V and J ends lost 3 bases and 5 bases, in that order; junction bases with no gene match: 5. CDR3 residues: CASSASGAKETQYF. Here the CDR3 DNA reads TGTGCCAGCAGCGCTAGCGGGGCTAAGGAGACCCAGTACTTC.

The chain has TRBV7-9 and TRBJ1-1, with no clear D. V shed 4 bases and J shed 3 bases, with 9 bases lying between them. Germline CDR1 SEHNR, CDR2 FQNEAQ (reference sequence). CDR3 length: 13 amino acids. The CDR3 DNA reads TGTGCCAGCAGCTACAACCAGCACACTGAAGCTTTCTTT. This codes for CASSYNQHTEAFF.

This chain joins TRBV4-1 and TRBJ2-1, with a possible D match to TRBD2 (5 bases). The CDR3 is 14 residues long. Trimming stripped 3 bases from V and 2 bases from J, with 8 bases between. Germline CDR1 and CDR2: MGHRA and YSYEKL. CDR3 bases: TGCGCCAGCAGCCAGAGGGAGACCTACAATGAGCAGTTCTTC. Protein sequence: CASSQRETYNEQFF.

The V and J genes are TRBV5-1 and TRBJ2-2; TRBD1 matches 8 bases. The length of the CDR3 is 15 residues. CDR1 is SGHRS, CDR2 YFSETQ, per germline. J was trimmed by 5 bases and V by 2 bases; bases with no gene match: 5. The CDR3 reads CASSLTGGETGELFF. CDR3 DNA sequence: TGCGCCAGCAGCTTAACAGGGGGAGAGACCGGGGAGCTGTTTTTT.

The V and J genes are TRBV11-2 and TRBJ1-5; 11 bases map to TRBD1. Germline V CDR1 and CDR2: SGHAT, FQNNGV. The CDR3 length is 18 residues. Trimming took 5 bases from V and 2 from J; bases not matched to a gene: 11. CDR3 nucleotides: TGTGCCAGCAGCCCGGGGACAGGGGGACTGCTCGGCAATCAGCCCCAGCATTTT. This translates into CASSPGTGGLLGNQPQHF.

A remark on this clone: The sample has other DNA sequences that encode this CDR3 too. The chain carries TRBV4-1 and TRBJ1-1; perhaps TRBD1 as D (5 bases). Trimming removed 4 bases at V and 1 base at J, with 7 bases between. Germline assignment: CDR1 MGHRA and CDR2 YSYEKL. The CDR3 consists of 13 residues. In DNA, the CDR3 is TGCGCCAGCAGCCCTCAGGGGAACACTGAAGCTTTCTTT. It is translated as CASSPQGNTEAFF.

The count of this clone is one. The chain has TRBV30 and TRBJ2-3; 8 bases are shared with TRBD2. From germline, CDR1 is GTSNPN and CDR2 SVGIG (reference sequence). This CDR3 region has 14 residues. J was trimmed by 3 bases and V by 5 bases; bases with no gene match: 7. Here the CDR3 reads CAWEEAGGTDTQYF. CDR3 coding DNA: TGTGCCTGGGAGGAGGCGGGAGGTACAGATACGCAGTATTTT.

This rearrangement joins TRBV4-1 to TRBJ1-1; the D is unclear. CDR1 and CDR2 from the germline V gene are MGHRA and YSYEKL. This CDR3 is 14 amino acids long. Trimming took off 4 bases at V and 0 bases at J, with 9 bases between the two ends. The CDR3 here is CASSLRTVNTEAFF. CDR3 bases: TGCGCCAGCAGCCTGAGGACGGTGAACACTGAAGCTTTCTTT.